Listed here are 28 T cell receptor beta chains from one sample, sequenced in a study of T cell responses to AZD1222 COVID-19 vaccine. The data were produced by immunoSEQ multiplex PCR, yet TCRdb's version contains in-frame clones alone and is incomplete. Of 120,000 to 150,000 clones in the sample, 70% to 90% are singletons; the top ten hold about 5%. This specimen was peripheral blood, taken on day 0 of AZD1222 vaccination. These receptors were obtained from an adult in good health.

The genes are TRBV19 and TRBJ2-6; a possible D gene is TRBD1 (6 bases). The CDR3 consists of 19 residues. In germline, CDR1 is LNHDA, CDR2 SQIVND (reference sequence). With 7 bases removed from V and 0 bases from J, the gap between germline ends came to 22 bases. The CDR3 reads CASISTGTTLRSGANVLTF. The CDR3 coding sequence is TGTGCCAGTATTTCGACAGGAACTACTCTCCGCTCTGGGGCCAACGTCCTGACTTTC.

V and J are TRBV7-2 and TRBJ1-5; D gene unclear. Germline assignment: CDR1 SGHTA and CDR2 FQGNSA. The V end was cut by 3 bases, the J end by 0 bases, with 6 bases between. The CDR3 extends over 14 amino acids. The CDR3 loop is CASSLVYSNQPQHF. The CDR3 nucleotides read TGTGCCAGCAGCTTGGTGTATAGCAATCAGCCCCAGCATTTT.

V gene TRBV29-1 combines with J gene TRBJ2-7; the match to TRBD1 covers 8 bases. Germline trimming cut 6 bases from V and 6 bases from J; bases unmatched to any gene: 13. CDR1 and CDR2 from the germline V gene are SQVTM and ANQGSEA. This CDR3 spans 14 amino acids. The CDR3 reads CSVLGQGVFGEQYF. The CDR3 nucleotides are TGCAGCGTCCTCGGACAGGGAGTGTTTGGCGAGCAGTACTTC.

This clone was observed a single time. The V gene is TRBV7-8, the J gene TRBJ1-5, with D unclear. The V gene's germline CDR1 is SGHVS and CDR2 FQNEAQ. CDR3 length: 15 amino acids. Trimming shortened V by 5 bases and J by 2 bases, and 13 bases separated the two germline ends. Written as DNA, the CDR3 is TGTGCCAGCAGCACAAGAAGGGCGGGCAATCAGCCCCAGCATTTT. It encodes CASSTRRAGNQPQHF.

This clone has a single count. The V and J genes are TRBV6-2 or TRBV6-3 and TRBJ1-1; 7 bases are shared with TRBD1. This CDR3 comprises 16 residues. The junction had 11 bases not matched to a gene; V was cut back by 4 bases and J by 3 bases. Germline values: CDR1 MNHEY, CDR2 SVGEGT. CDR3 DNA: TGTGCCAGCAGTTCCAGTAAGACAGGGCTGTACACTGAAGCTTTCTTT. Translated, it gives CASSSSKTGLYTEAFF.

The chain is built from TRBV7-2 and TRBJ2-3; TRBD2 might be the D (7 bases). Germline V gene lookup returns CDR1 SGHTA and CDR2 FQGNSA. The V end was cut by 3 bases, the J end by 12 bases, with 19 bases between. The CDR3 runs 14 residues. This CDR3 is CASSLRSSGGGQYF. The CDR3 DNA is TGTGCCAGCAGCTTGAGATCTTCGGGCGGGGGCCAGTATTTT.

This sequence joins TRBV4-2 and TRBJ1-2, with unresolved D. There are 14 residues in the CDR3. Germline V gene lookup returns CDR1 LGHNA and CDR2 YNFKEQ. Trimming removed 6 bases from V and 6 bases from J, with 17 bases in between. The DNA of the CDR3 is TGTGCCAGCAGTCCCAGTCTAGCCAGCGATGGCTACACCTTC. It codes for CASSPSLASDGYTF.

The gene calls are TRBV23-1 and TRBJ1-5; D not certain. TRBV23-1 has ORF status, its function being uncertain. CDR3 size: 12 residues. V gave up 7 bases and J gave up 10 bases, with 14 bases separating them. In DNA form, the CDR3 reads TGCGCCAGCATCCAAAGGCTCAGCCCCCAGCATTTT. Translation: CASIQRLSPQHF.

The V and J genes are TRBV11-2 and TRBJ2-5; a possible D gene is TRBD2 (5 bases). The V end lost 6 bases, the J end lost 2 bases, and 13 bases lay between the germline ends. The CDR3 sequence is 14 residues long. Looked up from germline, CDR1 is SGHAT and CDR2 is FQNNGV. The CDR3 spells CASSQTGIQETQYF. The CDR3 DNA follows: TGTGCCAGCAGTCAGACGGGGATACAAGAGACCCAGTACTTC.

The J gene is TRBJ2-7, the V gene TRBV6-5, with a tentative D call TRBD2 (5 bases). The CDR3 is made up of 11 amino acids. Trimming shortened V by 6 bases and J by 5 bases, and 8 bases separated the two germline ends. Germline CDR1 MNHEY, CDR2 SVGAGI. The CDR3 sequence: CASSGVDEQYF. The CDR3 bases are TGTGCCAGCAGCGGGGTGGACGAGCAGTACTTC.

The rearrangement joins TRBV6-5 to TRBJ1-4; TRBD1 matches at 7 bases. The CDR3 spans 13 residues. Unmatched junction bases numbered 3, after V lost 6 bases and J lost 5 bases. Germline V gives CDR1 MNHEY, CDR2 SVGAGI. The CDR3 is CASRTGKNEKLFF. The CDR3, as DNA: TGTGCCAGCAGGACAGGGAAGAATGAAAAACTGTTTTTT.

The chain has TRBV2 and TRBJ1-5; 7 bases fit TRBD1. CDR1 is SNHLY and CDR2 is FYNNEI in the germline V gene. V was pared by 8 bases and J by 5 bases, with 6 bases of the junction left unmatched. This CDR3 contains 13 residues. CDR3 bases: TGTGCCAGCCACCTCCAGGGGGATCAGCCCCAGCATTTT. Translated: CASHLQGDQPQHF.

The gene calls are TRBV5-1 and TRBJ1-3, with D uncertain. Trimming removed 0 bases from V and 4 bases from J, with 11 bases in between. This CDR3 region has 15 residues. Looked up from germline, CDR1 is SGHRS and CDR2 is YFSETQ. The CDR3 bases are TGCGCCAGCAGCTTGGCCGCGGGGTTAGGAAACACCATATATTTT. This sequence encodes CASSLAAGLGNTIYF.

V usage is TRBV6-5 and J usage is TRBJ2-1; D is unresolved. Between the trimmed V and J ends, which lost 5 bases and 5 bases, there was a span of 10 bases. Germline V gene sequence: CDR1 MNHEY, CDR2 SVGAGI. CDR3 length: 13 residues. The CDR3 sequence: CASSPLQHNEQFF. The CDR3 bases are TGTGCCAGCAGTCCCTTACAACACAATGAGCAGTTCTTC.

The chain combines TRBV5-8 with TRBJ1-5, with TRBD1 matching over 9 bases. Germline-derived CDR1 and CDR2 are SGHTS and YDEGEE. Germline trimming cut 3 bases from V and 7 bases from J; bases unmatched to any gene: 5. The length of the CDR3 is 14 residues. The DNA for the CDR3 is TGTGCCAGCAGCTGGAACAGGGGGCGGCAGCCCCAGCATTTT. This translates into CASSWNRGRQPQHF.

The chain recombines TRBV5-1 with TRBJ2-2; D perhaps matches TRBD1 (6 bases). Trimming shortened V by 0 bases and J by 3 bases, and 12 bases separated the two germline ends. There are 16 residues in the CDR3. CDR1 is SGHRS and CDR2 is YFSETQ in the germline V gene. The DNA for the CDR3 is TGCGCCAGCAGCTTGGAGGCAGGGGTGGACACCGGGGAGCTGTTTTTT. Translated: CASSLEAGVDTGELFF.

The gene calls are TRBV7-9 and TRBJ2-5; TRBD1 is a possible D gene (6 bases). The CDR3 is made up of 15 amino acids. The germline CDR1 and CDR2 sequences are SEHNR and FQNEAQ (reference sequence). The germline V and J ends were trimmed by 7 bases and 2 bases, with 17 bases remaining between them. The DNA for the CDR3 is TGTGCCAGCACCGAAAGGATGAGGGGGCAAGAGACCCAGTACTTC. This translates into CASTERMRGQETQYF. The complete variable domain, with remaining parts taken from reference TRBV7-9 and TRBJ2-5, reads DTGVSQNPRHKITKRGQNVTFRCDPISEHNRLYWYRQTLGQGPEFLTYFQNEAQLEKSRLLSDRFSAERPKGSFSTLEIQRTEQGDSAMYLCASTERMRGQETQYFGPGTRLLVL.

A single count supports this clone. The gene calls are TRBV24-1 and TRBJ2-2; TRBD2 aligns across 10 bases. In germline, CDR1 is KGHDR, CDR2 SFDVKD. The ends lost 2 bases at V and 6 bases at J; junction bases unmatched: 5. The CDR3 sequence is 16 residues long. DNA of the CDR3: TGTGCCACCAGTGATTGGGCTAGCGGGAGTTCCGGGGAGCTGTTTTTT. Protein: CATSDWASGSSGELFF.

The chain recombines TRBV4-2 with TRBJ1-2; D is unclear. Trimming took 0 bases from V and 4 from J, leaving 12 bases between them. The CDR3 contains 15 residues. The germline V gene encodes CDR1 LGHNA and CDR2 YNFKEQ. The CDR3: CASSQEVSLLYGYTF. The CDR3 nucleotides are TGTGCCAGCAGCCAAGAAGTGTCACTCCTCTATGGCTACACCTTC.

The rearrangement uses TRBV4-2 and TRBJ2-3; TRBD2 aligns across 7 bases. V lost 0 bases, J lost 2 bases, and 8 bases stayed unmatched. The germline CDR1 and CDR2 sequences are LGHNA and YNFKEQ. CDR3 length: 17 amino acids. In DNA form, the CDR3 reads TGTGCCAGCAGCCAAGATCCTCCTAGCGGCAACACAGATACGCAGTATTTT. Its protein is CASSQDPPSGNTDTQYF.

The chain links TRBV11-2 to TRBJ1-6; D ambiguous. The germline V and J ends were trimmed by 5 bases and 8 bases, with 16 bases remaining between them. This CDR3 has 15 amino acids. Germline-derived CDR1 and CDR2 are SGHAT and FQNNGV. CDR3 coding DNA: TGTGCCAGCAGCCTCAGTCCGAGGAGCGATTCACCCCTCCACTTT. This gives the protein CASSLSPRSDSPLHF.

The rearrangement uses TRBV18 and TRBJ1-4, with TRBD1 matching 7 bases. V was clipped by 3 bases and J by 8 bases; unmatched bases: 9. Germline-derived CDR1 and CDR2 are KGHSH and LQKENI. The CDR3 sequence is 15 residues long. The CDR3 DNA reads as TGTGCCAGCTCACCCAAGGGGGCTTCGGGGGAAAAACTGTTTTTT. Its translation: CASSPKGASGEKLFF.

This clone was seen only once. The chain is built from TRBV4-1 and TRBJ1-1; 9 nucleotides match TRBD1. Germline CDR1 reads MGHRA; CDR2 reads YSYEKL. This CDR3 is built from 16 residues. The J segment lost 4 bases and the V segment lost 3 bases, leaving 9 bases of the junction unmatched. The CDR3 reads CASSHPQTGGFTEAFF. The CDR3 DNA reads TGCGCCAGCAGCCATCCCCAGACAGGGGGGTTCACTGAAGCTTTCTTT.

CDR3 sequence reads: CASSYSGRPPYEQYF. Here the CDR3 DNA reads TGTGCCAGCAGTTATAGCGGGAGACCCCCCTACGAGCAGTACTTC. V usage is TRBV28 and J usage is TRBJ2-7, with 9 bases that match TRBD2. Germline loops: CDR1 MDHEN, CDR2 SYDVKM. The CDR3 covers 15 residues. V shed 4 bases and J 2 bases; nucleotides not matched to a gene: 6. Drawing the rest from reference TRBV28 and TRBJ2-7, the complete variable domain is DVKVTQSSRYLVKRTGEKVFLECVQDMDHENMFWYRQDPGLGLRLIYFSYDVKMKEKGDIPEGYSVSREKKERFSLILESASTNQTSMYLCASSYSGRPPYEQYFGPGTRLTVT.

The chain carries TRBV7-3 and TRBJ1-4, with D uncertain. The V gene lost 5 bases and the J gene lost 7 bases, with 11 bases spanning the gap. Looked up from germline, CDR1 is SGHTA and CDR2 is FQGTGA. There are 13 residues in the CDR3. The CDR3 loop is CASSIRVGEKLFF. CDR3 nucleotides: TGTGCCAGCAGCATAAGGGTTGGTGAAAAACTGTTTTTT.

This clone was observed a handful of times. The rearrangement uses TRBV27 and TRBJ1-2, with 7 nucleotides matching TRBD1. Per the germline V gene, CDR1 is MNHEY and CDR2 is SMNVEV (reference sequence). V gave up 6 bases and J gave up 5 bases; unmatched junction bases: 15. This CDR3 spans 16 amino acids. CDR3 sequence: CASRVEGAAGTYGYTF. CDR3 nucleotides: TGTGCCAGCAGGGTTGAGGGGGCCGCGGGGACTTATGGCTACACCTTC.

The chain carries TRBV2 and TRBJ2-7; TRBD2 agrees at 7 bases. Germline CDR1 and CDR2: SNHLY and FYNNEI. This CDR3 is built from 15 residues. Germline trimming cut 6 bases from V and 0 bases from J; bases unmatched to any gene: 8. CDR3 amino acids: CASSTGGLGSYEQYF. The CDR3 DNA sequence: TGTGCCAGCAGCACGGGAGGCTTAGGCTCCTACGAGCAGTACTTC.

The V and J genes are TRBV5-1 and TRBJ2-2; no clear D. In germline, CDR1 is SGHRS, CDR2 YFSETQ. The CDR3 extends over 13 amino acids. V lost 2 bases, J lost 7 bases, and 9 bases lay in between. CDR3 region: CASSFTTDGELFF. In nucleotides, the CDR3 is TGCGCCAGCAGCTTTACCACCGACGGGGAGCTGTTTTTT.